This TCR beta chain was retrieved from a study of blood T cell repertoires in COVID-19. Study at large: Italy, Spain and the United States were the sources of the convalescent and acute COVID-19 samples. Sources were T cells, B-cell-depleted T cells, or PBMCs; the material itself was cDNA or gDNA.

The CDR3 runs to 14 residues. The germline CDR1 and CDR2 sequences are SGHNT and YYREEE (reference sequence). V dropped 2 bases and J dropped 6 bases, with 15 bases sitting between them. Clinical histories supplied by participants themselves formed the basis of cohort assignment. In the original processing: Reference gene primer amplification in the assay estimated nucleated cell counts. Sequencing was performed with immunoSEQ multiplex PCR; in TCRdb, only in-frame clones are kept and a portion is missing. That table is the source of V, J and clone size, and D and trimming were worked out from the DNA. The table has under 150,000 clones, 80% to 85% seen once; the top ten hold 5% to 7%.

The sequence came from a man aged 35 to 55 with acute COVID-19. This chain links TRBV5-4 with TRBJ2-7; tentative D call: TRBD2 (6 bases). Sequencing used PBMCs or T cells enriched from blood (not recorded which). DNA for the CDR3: TGTGCCAGCAGCTTCGTCGGGGGTTTCGCCGAGCAGTACTTC. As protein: CASSFVGGFAEQYF. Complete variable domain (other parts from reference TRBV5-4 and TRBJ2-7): ETGVTQSPTHLIKTRGQQVTLRCSSQSGHNTVSWYQQALGQGPQFIFQYYREEENGRGNFPPRFSGLQFPNYSSELNVNALELDDSALYLCASSFVGGFAEQYFGPGTRLTVT.